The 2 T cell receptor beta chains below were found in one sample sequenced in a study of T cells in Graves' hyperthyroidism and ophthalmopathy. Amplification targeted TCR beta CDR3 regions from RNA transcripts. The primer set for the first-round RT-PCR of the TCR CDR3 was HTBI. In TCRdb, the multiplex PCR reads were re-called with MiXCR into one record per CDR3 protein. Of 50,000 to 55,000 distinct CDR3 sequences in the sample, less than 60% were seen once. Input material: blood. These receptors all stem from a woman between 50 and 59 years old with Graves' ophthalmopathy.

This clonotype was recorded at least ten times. CDR3 loop: CASSPQQFSYEQYF. CDR3 DNA sequence: TGCGCCAGCAGCCCTCAACAGTTCTCCTACGAGCAGTACTTC. The chain combines TRBV5-1 with TRBJ2-7; D remains unclear. The V gene's germline CDR1 is SGHRS and CDR2 YFSETQ. This CDR3 has 14 amino acids. V lost 4 bases to trimming and J lost 0 bases, with 11 bases between them.

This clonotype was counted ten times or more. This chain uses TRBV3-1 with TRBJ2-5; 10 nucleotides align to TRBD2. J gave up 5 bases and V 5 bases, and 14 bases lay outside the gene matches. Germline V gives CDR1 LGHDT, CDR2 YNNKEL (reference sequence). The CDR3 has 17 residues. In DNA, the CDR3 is TGTGCCAGCAGCAGGGCGGCTAGCGGGAGCGGAGCGGAGACCCAGTACTTC. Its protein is CASSRAASGSGAETQYF.